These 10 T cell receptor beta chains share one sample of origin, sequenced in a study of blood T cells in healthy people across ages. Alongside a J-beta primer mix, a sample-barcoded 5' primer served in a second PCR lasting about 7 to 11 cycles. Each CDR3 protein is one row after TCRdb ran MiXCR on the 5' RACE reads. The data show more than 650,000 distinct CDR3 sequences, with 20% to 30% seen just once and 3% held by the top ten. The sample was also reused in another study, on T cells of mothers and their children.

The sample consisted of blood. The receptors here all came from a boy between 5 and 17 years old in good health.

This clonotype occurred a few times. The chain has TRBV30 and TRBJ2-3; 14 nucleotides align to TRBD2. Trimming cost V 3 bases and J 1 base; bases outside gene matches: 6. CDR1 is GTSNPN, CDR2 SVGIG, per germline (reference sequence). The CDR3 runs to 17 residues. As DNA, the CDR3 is TGTGCCTGGAGGGGACTAGCGGGAGTACGTGGCACAGATACGCAGTATTTT. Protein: CAWRGLAGVRGTDTQYF.

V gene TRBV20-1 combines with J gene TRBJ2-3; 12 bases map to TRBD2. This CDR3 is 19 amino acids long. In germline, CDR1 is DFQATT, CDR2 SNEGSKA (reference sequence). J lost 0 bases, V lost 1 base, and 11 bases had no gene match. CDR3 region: CSARAKLRLAGDSTDTQYF. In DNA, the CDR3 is TGCAGTGCTAGAGCCAAACTTCGACTAGCGGGGGATAGCACAGATACGCAGTATTTT.

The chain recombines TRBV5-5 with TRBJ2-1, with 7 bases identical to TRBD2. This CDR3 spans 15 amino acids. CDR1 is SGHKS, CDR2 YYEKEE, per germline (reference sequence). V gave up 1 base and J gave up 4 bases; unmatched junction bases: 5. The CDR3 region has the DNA TGTGCCAGCAGCTTGTCGAGGGGAGGGTACAATGAGCAGTTCTTC. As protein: CASSLSRGGYNEQFF.

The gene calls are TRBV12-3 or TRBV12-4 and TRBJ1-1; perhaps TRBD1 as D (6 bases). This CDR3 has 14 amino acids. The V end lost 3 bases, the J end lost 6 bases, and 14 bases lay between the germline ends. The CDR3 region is CASSFGRGTAEAFF. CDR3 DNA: TGTGCCAGCAGTTTCGGCAGGGGAACAGCTGAAGCTTTCTTT.

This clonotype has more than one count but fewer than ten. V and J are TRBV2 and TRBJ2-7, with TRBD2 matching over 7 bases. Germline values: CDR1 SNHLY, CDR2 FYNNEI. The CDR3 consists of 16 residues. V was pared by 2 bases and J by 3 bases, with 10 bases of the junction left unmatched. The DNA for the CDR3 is TGTGCCAGCAGTGAAAGAAGGGCGGGGGTCTACTACGAGCAGTACTTC. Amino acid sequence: CASSERRAGVYYEQYF.

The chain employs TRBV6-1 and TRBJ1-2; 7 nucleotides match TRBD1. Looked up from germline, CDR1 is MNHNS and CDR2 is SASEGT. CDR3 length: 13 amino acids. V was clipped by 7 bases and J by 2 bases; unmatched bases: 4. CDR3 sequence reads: CASIRGQNYGYTF. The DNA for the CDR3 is TGTGCCAGCATCAGGGGACAGAACTATGGCTACACCTTC.

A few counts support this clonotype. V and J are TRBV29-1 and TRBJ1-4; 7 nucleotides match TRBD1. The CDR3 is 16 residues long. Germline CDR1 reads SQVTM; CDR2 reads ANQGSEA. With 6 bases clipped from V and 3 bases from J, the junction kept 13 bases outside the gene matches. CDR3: CSVTMGVGTANEKLFF. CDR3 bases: TGCAGCGTAACAATGGGGGTCGGGACAGCTAATGAAAAACTGTTTTTT.

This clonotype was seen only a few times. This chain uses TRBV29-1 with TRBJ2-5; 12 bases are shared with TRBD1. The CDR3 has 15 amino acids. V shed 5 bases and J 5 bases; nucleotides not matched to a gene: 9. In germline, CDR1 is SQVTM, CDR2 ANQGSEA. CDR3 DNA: TGCAGCGTTAGGGGACAGGGGGCCAAGGGGGAGACCCAGTACTTC. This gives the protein CSVRGQGAKGETQYF.

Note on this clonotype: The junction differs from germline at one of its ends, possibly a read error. The CDR3 spells CASSIDGAPGGNTIYF. CDR3 nucleotide sequence: TGCGCCAGCAGCATCGACGGTGCCCCGGGAGGAAATACCATATATTTT. The chain uses TRBV5-1 and TRBJ1-3; D gene uncertain. The CDR3 sequence is 16 residues long. CDR1 is SGHRS, CDR2 YFSETQ, per germline.

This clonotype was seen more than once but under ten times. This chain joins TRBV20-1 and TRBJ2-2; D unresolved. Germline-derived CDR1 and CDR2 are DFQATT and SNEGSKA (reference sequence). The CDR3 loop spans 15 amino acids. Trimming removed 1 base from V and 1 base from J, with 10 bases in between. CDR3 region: CSARVASGNTGELFF. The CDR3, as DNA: TGCAGTGCTAGAGTTGCTTCAGGGAACACCGGGGAGCTGTTTTTT.